A single sample gave rise to the 30 T cell receptor beta chains below, sequenced in a study of cytomegalovirus exposure and HLA in healthy donors. Researchers ran the PCR with 60 Vbeta and 13 Jbeta primers. Sequencing was performed with immunoSEQ multiplex PCR; in TCRdb, only in-frame clones are kept and a portion is missing. The sample yields 150,000 to 200,000 clones, roughly 80% seen once. The sequencing sample was made of PBMCs. These receptors all come from a male donor in good health and CMV-seropositive.

The chain recombines TRBV30 with TRBJ1-1; 8 bases align to TRBD1. V was pared by 8 bases and J by 5 bases, with 10 bases of the junction left unmatched. This CDR3 region has 13 residues. Germline V gene sequence: CDR1 GTSNPN, CDR2 SVGIG (reference sequence). In DNA, the CDR3 is TGTGCCAGCCCTAGGACAGGGAAAACTGAAGCTTTCTTT. Translating it yields CASPRTGKTEAFF. Full variable domain (remainder filled in from reference TRBV30 and TRBJ1-1): SQTIHQWPATLVQPVGSPLSLECTVEGTSNPNLYWYRQAAGRGLQLLFYSVGIGQISSEVPQNLSASRPQDRQFILSSKKLLLSDSGFYLCASPRTGKTEAFFGQGTRLTVV.

This clone was detected a few times. The chain links TRBV11-2 to TRBJ1-6; maybe TRBD1 (5 bases). The V gene lost 8 bases and the J gene lost 10 bases, with 18 bases spanning the gap. Looked up from germline, CDR1 is SGHAT and CDR2 is FQNNGV. The CDR3 extends over 14 amino acids. CDR3 sequence: CASGSRGWGSPLHF. The CDR3 region has the DNA TGTGCCAGCGGAAGTAGGGGATGGGGATCACCCCTCCACTTT.

The J gene is TRBJ2-2, the V gene TRBV6-5; possibly TRBD2 for D (7 bases). V was trimmed by 5 bases and J by 8 bases, leaving 12 bases between them. The CDR3 is made up of 13 amino acids. Germline CDR1 and CDR2: MNHEY and SVGAGI. The CDR3 loop reads CASSLRGAGELFF. CDR3 sequence (DNA): TGTGCCAGCAGTCTACGGGGGGCGGGGGAGCTGTTTTTT.

There are a few counts of this clone. This chain uses TRBV28 with TRBJ2-1, with no clear D. The CDR3 sequence is 15 residues long. Trimming took 5 bases from V and 0 from J, leaving 11 bases between them. CDR1 is MDHEN, CDR2 SYDVKM, per germline. CDR3 coding DNA: TGTGCCAGCAGTATCATACTGATCTCCTACAATGAGCAGTTCTTC. Amino acid sequence: CASSIILISYNEQFF. Supplemented by reference TRBV28 and TRBJ2-1, the full variable domain reads DVKVTQSSRYLVKRTGEKVFLECVQDMDHENMFWYRQDPGLGLRLIYFSYDVKMKEKGDIPEGYSVSREKKERFSLILESASTNQTSMYLCASSIILISYNEQFFGPGTRLTVL.

The chain uses TRBV30 and TRBJ1-2; perhaps TRBD1 as D (6 bases). The CDR3 loop spans 17 amino acids. Trimming took off 2 bases at V and 5 bases at J, with 24 bases between the two ends. CDR1 and CDR2 (germline): GTSNPN, SVGIG (reference sequence). The CDR3 region is CAWSPPGQGLGWYGYTF. For the CDR3, the DNA is TGTGCCTGGAGTCCCCCAGGGCAGGGGTTGGGGTGGTATGGCTACACCTTC.

The rearrangement uses TRBV7-9 and TRBJ2-7; 9 nucleotides line up with TRBD1. V lost 1 base to trimming and J lost 3 bases; unmatched junction nucleotides: 1. CDR1 and CDR2 from the germline V gene are SEHNR and FQNEAQ (reference sequence). CDR3 size: 14 residues. This CDR3 reads CASSLGQGDYEQYF. The CDR3 coding sequence is TGTGCCAGCAGCTTAGGACAGGGGGACTACGAGCAGTACTTC.

The sample holds a few counts of this clone. The chain has TRBV28 and TRBJ1-5, with 10 bases lining up with TRBD1. This CDR3 comprises 18 residues. Germline loops: CDR1 MDHEN, CDR2 SYDVKM. Trimming removed 8 bases from V and 0 bases from J; junction bases left unmatched: 13. CDR3 coding DNA: TGTGCCAGCTCCTTGGGGACAGGGGCCCAGTATAGCAATCAGCCCCAGCATTTT. Amino acid sequence: CASSLGTGAQYSNQPQHF.

V usage is TRBV27 and J usage is TRBJ2-7; D may be TRBD1 (6 bases). V was trimmed by 7 bases and J by 1 base, leaving 14 bases between them. CDR1 is MNHEY, CDR2 SMNVEV, per germline (reference sequence). This CDR3 comprises 14 residues. The CDR3 protein is CASTRTATSYEQYF. The CDR3 coding sequence is TGTGCCAGCACCCGGACAGCCACTTCCTACGAGCAGTACTTC.

The rearrangement links TRBV7-2 to TRBJ1-5, with D possibly TRBD1 on 5 matching bases. The CDR3 is made up of 15 amino acids. The V gene lost 3 bases and the J gene lost 2 bases, with 11 bases spanning the gap. Germline CDR1 and CDR2: SGHTA and FQGNSA. The CDR3 loop reads CASSLQGNGNQPQHF. The DNA of the CDR3 is TGTGCCAGCAGCTTGCAGGGTAATGGCAATCAGCCCCAGCATTTT.

J is TRBJ1-5 and V is TRBV5-6; D may be TRBD1 (5 bases). This CDR3 region has 16 residues. Germline CDR1 reads SGHDT; CDR2 reads YYEEEE. The V gene lost 3 bases and the J gene lost 5 bases, with 18 bases spanning the gap. CDR3 nucleotide sequence: TGTGCCAGCAGCTCACTAAAAGACAGTTGGGATCAGCCCCAGCATTTT. Protein sequence: CASSSLKDSWDQPQHF.

The chain has TRBV4-1 and TRBJ2-7; possibly TRBD2 for D (6 bases). V was shortened by 4 bases and J by 2 bases, with 24 bases between the two germline ends. Germline V lookup: CDR1 MGHRA, CDR2 YSYEKL. This CDR3 is 18 amino acids long. CDR3 amino acids: CASSLRVDSGHITYEQYF. The CDR3 nucleotides are TGCGCCAGCAGCCTCCGAGTGGATAGCGGTCATATTACCTACGAGCAGTACTTC.

This clone was recorded a few times. The chain employs TRBV28 and TRBJ1-2, with 8 bases lining up with TRBD1. Germline V gene lookup returns CDR1 MDHEN and CDR2 SYDVKM. CDR3 length: 11 amino acids. The V gene end was trimmed by 6 bases and the J gene end by 8 bases; junction bases not matched to a gene: 2. The CDR3 coding sequence is TGTGCCAGCAGCAGGGGGCTAGGCTACACCTTC. This encodes CASSRGLGYTF.

The chain employs TRBV2 and TRBJ2-1; D ambiguous. Trimming took 5 bases from V and 0 from J, leaving 14 bases between them. Germline V gene lookup returns CDR1 SNHLY and CDR2 FYNNEI. This CDR3 is built from 16 residues. The CDR3 DNA is TGTGCCAGCAGTCCCGCCGGAGCGAGCTCCTACAATGAGCAGTTCTTC. Protein: CASSPAGASSYNEQFF.

The J gene is TRBJ1-5, the V gene TRBV6-5; tentatively, D is TRBD1 (6 bases). The CDR3 extends over 14 amino acids. Germline V gives CDR1 MNHEY, CDR2 SVGAGI. V gave up 6 bases and J gave up 11 bases, with 20 bases separating them. The CDR3: CASRRDGGPGTQHF. CDR3 DNA: TGTGCCAGCAGGAGGGACGGGGGGCCTGGGACCCAGCATTTT.

The V gene is TRBV7-9, the J gene TRBJ2-5, with D unresolved. The CDR3 loop spans 12 amino acids. V lost 5 bases and J lost 3, with 7 bases in between. From germline, CDR1 is SEHNR and CDR2 FQNEAQ (reference sequence). Here the CDR3 reads CASSSTEETQYF. The CDR3 coding sequence is TGTGCCAGCAGCAGCACGGAAGAGACCCAGTACTTC.

The gene calls are TRBV4-1 and TRBJ2-2; 9 bases map to TRBD1. Germline values: CDR1 MGHRA, CDR2 YSYEKL. V lost 3 bases to trimming and J lost 7 bases; unmatched junction nucleotides: 9. This CDR3 contains 16 residues. CDR3 DNA: TGCGCCAGCAGCCACCCGAGACAGGGGGTGGACGGGGAGCTGTTTTTT. Protein product: CASSHPRQGVDGELFF.

The V gene is TRBV9, the J gene TRBJ1-2; D perhaps matches TRBD1 (5 bases). Per germline, CDR1 SGDLS and CDR2 YYNGEE. This CDR3 comprises 14 residues. The ends were cut back, 0 bases at V and 4 bases at J, with 10 bases in the middle. CDR3 bases: TGTGCCAGCAGCGTAGACCAGGGAGGCTATGGCTACACCTTC. Its translation is CASSVDQGGYGYTF.

This clone has only one observation. Other DNA sequences in the same sample also yield this CDR3. The chain links TRBV5-1 to TRBJ2-1; 10 nucleotides match TRBD2. Germline CDR1 is SGHRS and CDR2 is YFSETQ. V trimming: 0 bases; J trimming: 3 bases; junction bases outside the gene matches: 0. The CDR3 covers 15 residues. The CDR3 DNA reads as TGCGCCAGCAGCTTGGGACTAGCGGGCTACAATGAGCAGTTCTTC. Translated, it gives CASSLGLAGYNEQFF.

V and J are TRBV25-1 and TRBJ2-1; 9 nucleotides agree with TRBD2. The CDR3 is 16 residues long. Germline V gene lookup returns CDR1 MGHDK and CDR2 SYGVNS. V was pared by 1 base and J by 8 bases, with 9 bases of the junction left unmatched. CDR3 loop: CASSEWGGRGSDEQFF. The CDR3 DNA is TGTGCCAGCAGTGAATGGGGCGGGAGGGGTTCTGATGAGCAGTTCTTC.

The genes are TRBV27 and TRBJ2-2, with 9 bases aligning to TRBD2. The CDR3 spans 15 residues. Germline values: CDR1 MNHEY, CDR2 SMNVEV (reference sequence). V was pared by 6 bases and J by 5 bases, with 7 bases of the junction left unmatched. CDR3 DNA: TGTGCCAGCAGGCGGGGGGGGGATACTACCGGGGAGCTGTTTTTT. Its protein is CASRRGGDTTGELFF.

The chain joins TRBV5-1 to TRBJ2-2; tentative D call: TRBD2 (5 bases). V gave up 4 bases and J gave up 5 bases, with 15 bases separating them. CDR1 is SGHRS and CDR2 is YFSETQ in the germline V gene. There are 15 residues in the CDR3. The CDR3 sequence: CASSRTSPGTGELFF. The CDR3 DNA follows: TGCGCCAGCAGCAGGACTTCACCGGGGACCGGGGAGCTGTTTTTT. Using reference TRBV5-1 and TRBJ2-2 for the parts outside the CDR3, the full variable domain is KAGVTQTPRYLIKTRGQQVTLSCSPISGHRSVSWYQQTPGQGLQFLFEYFSETQRNKGNFPGRFSGRQFSNSRSEMNVSTLELGDSALYLCASSRTSPGTGELFFGEGSRLTVL.

This clone was detected a few times. The chain couples TRBV2 to TRBJ1-3; no reliable D call. The CDR3 runs 12 residues. Germline assignment: CDR1 SNHLY and CDR2 FYNNEI. V was cut by 6 bases and J by 4 bases, with 7 bases left in between. The chain's CDR3 is CASRGGGNTIYF. The CDR3 DNA follows: TGTGCCAGCAGGGGAGGAGGAAACACCATATATTTT.

The rearrangement joins TRBV27 to TRBJ1-2; 10 bases align to TRBD1. This CDR3 is 14 amino acids long. J gave up 8 bases and V 6 bases, and 9 bases lay outside the gene matches. CDR1 is MNHEY and CDR2 is SMNVEV in the germline V gene (reference sequence). In DNA, the CDR3 is TGTGCCAGCAGCACCGACAGGGGGCGTTTAGGCTACACCTTC. Translating it yields CASSTDRGRLGYTF.

V usage is TRBV4-1 and J usage is TRBJ2-2; 8 bases agree with TRBD1. CDR3 length equals 18 residues. The junction had 10 bases not matched to a gene; V was cut back by 0 bases and J by 4 bases. Germline lookup yields CDR1 MGHRA and CDR2 YSYEKL. CDR3 in amino acids: CASSQDLRTGPTTGELFF. In nucleotides, the CDR3 is TGCGCCAGCAGCCAAGATCTAAGGACAGGGCCGACCACCGGGGAGCTGTTTTTT.

The J gene is TRBJ1-3, the V gene TRBV5-1; TRBD1 is a possible D gene (6 bases). Between the trimmed V and J ends, which lost 0 bases and 0 bases, there was a span of 10 bases. CDR3 length: 16 amino acids. CDR1 is SGHRS and CDR2 is YFSETQ in the germline V gene. CDR3 bases: TGCGCCAGCAGCTTGGCCTCAGGGGTCTCTGGAAACACCATATATTTT. Translation gives CASSLASGVSGNTIYF.

Only a few counts were recorded for this clone. V usage is TRBV4-2 and J usage is TRBJ2-7, with TRBD1 matching over 10 bases. This CDR3 comprises 14 residues. Trimming removed 5 bases from V and 4 bases from J; junction bases left unmatched: 5. Germline lookup yields CDR1 LGHNA and CDR2 YNFKEQ. The chain's CDR3 is CASSWDRGTYEQYF. CDR3 DNA sequence: TGTGCCAGCAGCTGGGACAGGGGAACATACGAGCAGTACTTC.

J is TRBJ1-2 and V is TRBV5-4; D call uncertain. The CDR3 length is 13 residues. V dropped 2 bases and J dropped 2 bases, with 7 bases sitting between them. Germline V gene data show CDR1 as SGHNT and CDR2 as YYREEE (reference sequence). The CDR3 spells CASSLGGNYGYTF. CDR3 DNA: TGTGCCAGCAGCTTAGGAGGGAACTATGGCTACACCTTC.

Turning to this clone: At the DNA level, this CDR3 is encoded by other sequences in the same sample as well. This chain joins TRBV30 and TRBJ2-3, with a possible D match to TRBD2 (5 bases). Trimming shortened V by 2 bases and J by 6 bases, and 6 bases separated the two germline ends. Germline CDR1 and CDR2: GTSNPN and SVGIG (reference sequence). The CDR3 has 11 amino acids. This CDR3 is CAWSTGDTQYF. In DNA, the CDR3 is TGTGCCTGGAGTACGGGGGATACGCAGTATTTT.

The gene calls are TRBV30 and TRBJ2-3, with 10 positions matching TRBD1. The CDR3 contains 16 residues. After removal of 0 bases from V and 5 bases from J, the junction contained 8 bases not matched to a gene. The germline CDR1 and CDR2 sequences are GTSNPN and SVGIG (reference sequence). The CDR3 protein is CAWSVGGTGARDTQYF. For the CDR3, the DNA is TGTGCCTGGAGTGTTGGGGGGACAGGGGCAAGAGATACGCAGTATTTT.

This clone has a single count. The chain combines TRBV19 with TRBJ1-5; 10 bases are a match to TRBD1. This CDR3 has 13 residues. J lost 6 bases, V lost 10 bases, and 6 bases had no gene match. Germline CDR1 LNHDA, CDR2 SQIVND (reference sequence). CDR3 bases: TGTGCCACCTGGACAGGGGGTAGTCAGCCCCAGCATTTT. Its translation is CATWTGGSQPQHF.